This T cell receptor beta chain is drawn from a study of HIV-infected patients and healthy controls. Study-wide results and limits: Healthy controls shared more CDR3 sequences between individuals than HIV-infected patients did. HIV+ repertoires were severely depleted of MAIT alpha-chain CDR3s, unlike healthy controls. The seeming recovery of the Gini index after therapy in HIV-infected patients vanished in size-matched data.

cDNA was made from about 510 ng RNA using alpha and beta constant primers. Using multiplexing indices, alpha and beta chain libraries were generated apart by chain-specific third strand synthesis. A 12-nucleotide barcode per molecule came from two concatenated random hexamers added pre-amplification. TCRdb independently ran MiXCR on the 5' RACE reads; one entry per CDR3 protein. This table has around 19,000 distinct CDR3 sequences, about 8.9% appearing once. Many counts were recorded for this clonotype. The target antigen is unknown. Trimming left V 4 bases short and J 6 bases short, with 14 bases between. In germline, CDR1 is SGHRS, CDR2 YFSETQ. The CDR3 has 13 amino acids. The repertoire came from unfractionated whole blood and reflected all unsorted peripheral T cells.

This sequence joins TRBV5-1 and TRBJ2-7; D perhaps matches TRBD2 (6 bases). The sequenced material came from blood. The TCR was taken from an adult in good health. This CDR3 is CASSRRDFREQYF. The CDR3, as DNA: TGCGCCAGCAGCCGGCGGGATTTCCGCGAGCAGTACTTC.